The rows below give T cell receptor beta chains drawn from one sample of a study of cytomegalovirus exposure and HLA in healthy donors. The data were produced by immunoSEQ multiplex PCR, yet TCRdb's version contains in-frame clones alone and is incomplete. The sample holds approximately 160,000 clones, nearly 90% seen once. Sequences were obtained from PBMCs. These receptor sequences come from a woman aged 18-35 years in good health and CMV-seropositive. Each CDR3 is given with its conserved first and last residue. D genes are given only for firm matches. Size is stated for part of the rows, as once, few or many counts, or as a class when the clone is expanded.

J	size	D	V	DNA	CDR3
TRBJ2-1	-	TRBD1	TRBV4-3	TGCGCCAGCAGCCAAGGCGACAGGGGGGGATACAATGAGCAGTTCTTC	CASSQGDRGGYNEQFF
TRBJ2-1	-	-	TRBV29-1	TGCAGCGTTGCCAGGGGCCATGAGCAGTTCTTC	CSVARGHEQFF
TRBJ1-5	-	-	TRBV29-1	TGCAGCGTTGAGCAGGGCAATCAGCCCCAGCATTTT	CSVEQGNQPQHF
TRBJ2-7	-	TRBD1	TRBV7-2	TGTGCCAGCAGCTTAACAGGGGGCTGGTACGAGCAGTACTTC	CASSLTGGWYEQYF
TRBJ1-2	-	-	TRBV28	TGTGCCAGCAGTTTCCCAACTAACTATGGCTACACCTTC	CASSFPTNYGYTF
TRBJ2-1	-	-	TRBV10-3	TGTGCCATCAGTGACGGGGGTAGCGGCTACGACAATGAGCAGTTCTTC	CAISDGGSGYDNEQFF
TRBJ1-2	-	-	TRBV19	TGTGCCAGTAGCCAGGGGATCTATGGCTACACCTTC	CASSQGIYGYTF
TRBJ2-1	-	-	TRBV7-9	TGTGCCAGCAGCTTCGAACTTATCTACAATGAGCAGTTCTTC	CASSFELIYNEQFF
TRBJ2-1	-	-	TRBV4-3	TGCGCCAGCAGCCCTGAACCCAGGGCCCCCAATGAGCAGTTCTTC	CASSPEPRAPNEQFF
TRBJ2-3	-	-	TRBV4-3	TGCGCCAGCAGCCAAGATCGCGGAGCAGATACGCAGTATTTT	CASSQDRGADTQYF
TRBJ1-2	-	TRBD1	TRBV4-1	TGCGCCAGCAGCCGGGGACAGGAGCTGGTGACCTTC	CASSRGQELVTF
TRBJ2-7	-	TRBD1	TRBV7-9	TGTGCCAGCAGCCGACGGACAGGGGGTTTGGGCGACGAGCAGTACTTC	CASSRRTGGLGDEQYF
TRBJ2-1	-	TRBD2	TRBV9	TGTGCCAGCAGCGCATCAGCGGGGGCCTCGGTGCAGTTCTTC	CASSASAGASVQFF
TRBJ2-7	-	TRBD2	TRBV6-1	TGTGCCACCGTGAGCGGGAGACGGGCCTACGAGCAGTACTTC	CATVSGRRAYEQYF
TRBJ2-5	-	TRBD2	TRBV29-1	TGCAGCGTAAACAGGGGGCAACCTCTAGCGGGAGGAGAGACCCAGTACTTC	CSVNRGQPLAGGETQYF
TRBJ2-7	few	TRBD2	TRBV7-9	TGTGCCAGCAGCTCGACTAGCGGGATAATAGACGAGCAGTACTTC	CASSSTSGIIDEQYF
TRBJ2-1	-	TRBD1	TRBV6-6	TGTGCCAGCAGTTACCAGGGGGCCTCCAATGAGCAGTTCTTC	CASSYQGASNEQFF
TRBJ2-4	-	TRBD1	TRBV2	TGTGCCAGCCTTGGACAGGGGGACCCGCTAGCCAAAAACATTCAGTACTTC	CASLGQGDPLAKNIQYF
TRBJ2-1	-	TRBD2	TRBV11-2	TGTGCCAGTCTTGGACTAGCGGAATACAATGAGCAGTTCTTC	CASLGLAEYNEQFF
TRBJ1-1	-	-	TRBV6-5	TGTGCCGTACATTTACAGATGAACACTGAAGCTTTCTTT	CAVHLQMNTEAFF
TRBJ2-3	-	-	TRBV6-1	TGTGCCAGCAGTGTTAGGGGTGCCCTCCCCACAGATACGCAGTATTTT	CASSVRGALPTDTQYF
TRBJ1-1	once	-	TRBV29-1	TGCAGCGTTGAACAGGGGATGACTGAAGCTTTCTTT	CSVEQGMTEAFF
TRBJ2-5	once	-	TRBV5-6	TGTGCCAGCAGCTTGGCCGCACAGGTAAGCGAGACCCAGTACTTC	CASSLAAQVSETQYF
TRBJ1-3	-	-	TRBV6-5	TGTGCCAGCACTCGCACAGTCTCTGGAAACACCATATATTTT	CASTRTVSGNTIYF
TRBJ2-1	-	-	TRBV5-6	TGTGCCAGCAGCCTCCTTGATGCGGTCACCCTACTCAATGAGCAGTTCTTC	CASSLLDAVTLLNEQFF
TRBJ2-1	few	TRBD2	TRBV6-4	TGTGCCAGCAGTGACTCGTCGGGAGGTGGGTACAATGAGCAGTTCTTC	CASSDSSGGGYNEQFF
TRBJ2-7	-	-	TRBV19	TGTGCCAGTAGTAGCAGTTACCTCTACGAGCAGTACTTC	CASSSSYLYEQYF
TRBJ1-2	-	-	TRBV2	TGTGCCAGCAGTGAAAGGGGAAGCTCCGGCTATGGCTACACCTTC	CASSERGSSGYGYTF
TRBJ2-3	-	-	TRBV10-3	TGTGCCATCAGTGAGTATGGTTATGCGGGGCCCCTCACAGATACGCAGTATTTT	CAISEYGYAGPLTDTQYF
TRBJ1-1	-	TRBD1	TRBV6-1	TGTGCCAGCAGTGAAGGGGACAGTTGGAGCACTGAAGCTTTCTTT	CASSEGDSWSTEAFF
TRBJ1-2	-	TRBD1	TRBV28	TGTGCCAGCAGTACCCCGGACAGGGAATTGAATGGCTACACCTTC	CASSTPDRELNGYTF
TRBJ1-1	few	TRBD1	TRBV19	TGTGCCAGTAGCGAGACAGGGAAGGACACTGAAGCTTTCTTT	CASSETGKDTEAFF
TRBJ2-3	-	-	TRBV20-1	TGCAGTGCCGCGACTACATATACGCAGTATTTT	CSAATTYTQYF
TRBJ2-7	-	-	TRBV28	TGTGCCAGCAGTTCCGGGGACTCCTACTACGAGCAGTACTTC	CASSSGDSYYEQYF